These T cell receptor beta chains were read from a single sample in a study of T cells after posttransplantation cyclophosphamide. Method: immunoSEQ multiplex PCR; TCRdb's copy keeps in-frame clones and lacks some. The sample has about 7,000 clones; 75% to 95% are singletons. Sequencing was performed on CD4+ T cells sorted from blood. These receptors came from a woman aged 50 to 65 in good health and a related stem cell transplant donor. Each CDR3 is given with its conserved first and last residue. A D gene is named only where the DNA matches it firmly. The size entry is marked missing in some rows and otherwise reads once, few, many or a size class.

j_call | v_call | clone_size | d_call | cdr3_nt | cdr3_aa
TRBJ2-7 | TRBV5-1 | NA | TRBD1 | TGCGCCAGCGGACCGGGACAGGGGGCTGTCGAGCAGTACTTC | CASGPGQGAVEQYF
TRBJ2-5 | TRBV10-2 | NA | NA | TGCGCCAGCAGTGAGATGGTAGATGGGACCCAGTACTTC | CASSEMVDGTQYF
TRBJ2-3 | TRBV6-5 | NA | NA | TGTGCCAGCAGTTCATCGGGGGAGTGGAGCACAGATACGCAGTATTTT | CASSSSGEWSTDTQYF
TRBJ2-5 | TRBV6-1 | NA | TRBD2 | TGTGCCAGCAGTGAGGGGACTAACTCGGGAGAGACCCAGTACTTC | CASSEGTNSGETQYF
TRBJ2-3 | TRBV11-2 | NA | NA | TGTGCCAGCAGGGCAACGGACTTCACAGATACGCAGTATTTT | CASRATDFTDTQYF
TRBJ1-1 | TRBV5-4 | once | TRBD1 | TGTGCCAGCAGCTTTAACAGGGGCACTGAAGCTTTCTTT | CASSFNRGTEAFF
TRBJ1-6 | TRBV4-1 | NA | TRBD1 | TGCGCCAGCAGCCAAGATCTGAGGGGGGACAGGCTCCATTCACCCCTCCACTTT | CASSQDLRGDRLHSPLHF
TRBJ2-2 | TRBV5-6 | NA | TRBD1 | TGTGCCAGCAGCCCCGGGACAGGGGGTATCGGGGAGCTGTTTTTT | CASSPGTGGIGELFF
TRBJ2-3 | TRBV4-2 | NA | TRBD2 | TGTGCCAGCAGCCAAGCTAGCGGACGCACAGATACGCAGTATTTT | CASSQASGRTDTQYF
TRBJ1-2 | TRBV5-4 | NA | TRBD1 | TGTGCCAGCAGCCCTCTCAGCCAGACAGGGGCCTATGGCTACACCTTC | CASSPLSQTGAYGYTF
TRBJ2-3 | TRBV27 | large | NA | TGTGCCAGCAGTCCCTCCCGGGAAAAAAACACAGATACGCAGTATTTT | CASSPSREKNTDTQYF
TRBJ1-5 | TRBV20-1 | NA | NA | TGCAGTGCTAGTCAGGGTCAGCCCCAGCATTTT | CSASQGQPQHF
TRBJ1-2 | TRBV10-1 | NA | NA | TGCGCCAGCAGTGAGTCCCAAGGGGGTGGCTACACCTTC | CASSESQGGGYTF
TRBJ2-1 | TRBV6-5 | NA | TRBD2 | TGTGCCAGCAGGCGCCAGCGGGACGATTTCAATGAGCAGTTCTTC | CASRRQRDDFNEQFF
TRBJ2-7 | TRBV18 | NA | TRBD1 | TGTGCCAGCTCACCAGGGACAGGGGGCCTCTCCTACGAGCAGTACTTC | CASSPGTGGLSYEQYF
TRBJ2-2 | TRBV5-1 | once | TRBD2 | TGCGCCAGCAGCTTGGCGAGCGGGGACACCGGGGAGCTGTTTTTT | CASSLASGDTGELFF
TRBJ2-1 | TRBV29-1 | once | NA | TGCAGCTTACAGGGGGGGCCAAGCTCCTACAATGAGCAGTTCTTC | CSLQGGPSSYNEQFF
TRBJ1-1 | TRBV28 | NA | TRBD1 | TGTGCCAGCAGTTTAGGGGACAGGGGCGCAAACACTGAAGCTTTCTTT | CASSLGDRGANTEAFF
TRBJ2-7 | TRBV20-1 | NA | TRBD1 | TGCAGTGCTAACAGGGGCTACGAGCAGTACTTC | CSANRGYEQYF
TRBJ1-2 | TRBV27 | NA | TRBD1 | TGTGCCAGCAGGACAGGGGGCTATGGCTACACCTTC | CASRTGGYGYTF
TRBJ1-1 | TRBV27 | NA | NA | TGTGCCAGCAGACCCCTCGACACGAACACTGAAGCTTTCTTT | CASRPLDTNTEAFF
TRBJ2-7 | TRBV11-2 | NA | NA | TGTGCCAGCATCGCCTCCTCAGGGGTAAGGGAGCAGTACTTC | CASIASSGVREQYF
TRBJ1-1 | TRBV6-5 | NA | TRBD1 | TGTGCCAGCAGTTACTCGACAGGGAGGAACACTGAAGCTTTCTTT | CASSYSTGRNTEAFF
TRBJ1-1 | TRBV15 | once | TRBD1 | TGTGCCACCAACGACAGGGGGCTGGAGACTGAAGCTTTCTTT | CATNDRGLETEAFF
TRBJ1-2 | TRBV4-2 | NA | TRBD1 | TGTGCCAGCAGCCAAGCCGGGACAGGGGCCAACTATGGCTACACCTTC | CASSQAGTGANYGYTF
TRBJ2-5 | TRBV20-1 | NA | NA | TGCAGTGCTAGCGGGGAGACCCAGTACTTC | CSASGETQYF
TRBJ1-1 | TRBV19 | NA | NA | TGTGCCAGTACCCCGACCGGGGTGAACACTGAAGCTTTCTTT | CASTPTGVNTEAFF
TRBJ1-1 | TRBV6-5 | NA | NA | TGTGCCAGCAGTTACGGGGGCCGGGACACTGAAGCTTTCTTT | CASSYGGRDTEAFF
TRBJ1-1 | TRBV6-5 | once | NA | TGTGCCAGCAGGATTGGACAGCTGAACACTGAAGCTTTCTTT | CASRIGQLNTEAFF
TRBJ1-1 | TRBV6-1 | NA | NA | TGTGCCAGCAGCGTCGGTGGAGGAGAAACTGAAGCTTTCTTT | CASSVGGGETEAFF
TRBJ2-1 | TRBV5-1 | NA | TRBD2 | TGCGCCAGCAGCCTATCCGGGACTAGAGACAATGAGCAGTTCTTC | CASSLSGTRDNEQFF
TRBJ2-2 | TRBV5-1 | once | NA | TGCGCCAGCAGCTTGCAGGGGTCGGTTTCCGTGAACACCGGGGAGCTGTTTTTT | CASSLQGSVSVNTGELFF
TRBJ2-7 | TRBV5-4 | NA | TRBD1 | TGTGCCAGCAGCGACGGACAGGGGGCGCCTTACGAGCAGTACTTC | CASSDGQGAPYEQYF
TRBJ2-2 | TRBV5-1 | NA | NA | TGCGCCAGCAGCTCCCAGGGCGTTTTCGAAGGGGAGCTGTTTTTT | CASSSQGVFEGELFF
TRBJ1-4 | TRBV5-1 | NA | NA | TGCGCCAGCAGCTCGTCCCCAGGGACTAATGAAAAACTGTTTTTT | CASSSSPGTNEKLFF
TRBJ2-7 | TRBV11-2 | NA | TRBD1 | TGTGCCAGCAGCCAGGACAGGGCGAACGAGCAGTACTTC | CASSQDRANEQYF
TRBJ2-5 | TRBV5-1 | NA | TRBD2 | TGCGCCAGCAGCTCGTTAGCGGGTGCCCGAGAGACCCAGTACTTC | CASSSLAGARETQYF
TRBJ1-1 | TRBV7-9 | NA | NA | TGTGCCAGCAGCTTCTTTTGGGGGGAGAGCACTGAAGCTTTCTTT | CASSFFWGESTEAFF
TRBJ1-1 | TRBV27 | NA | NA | TGTGCCAGCAGTTTCTATACAGGGAGGGACACTGAAGCTTTCTTT | CASSFYTGRDTEAFF
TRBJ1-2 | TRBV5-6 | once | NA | TGTGCCAGCAGCTCCGTTGGACGGGGCTATGGCTACACCTTC | CASSSVGRGYGYTF
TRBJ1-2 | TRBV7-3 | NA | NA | TGTGCCAGCAGCCCGGACACCCGGGCGTACTATGGCTACACCTTC | CASSPDTRAYYGYTF
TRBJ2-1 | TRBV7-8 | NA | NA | TGTGCCAGCGGCGAATCGACAGGCTCCTACAATGAGCAGTTCTTC | CASGESTGSYNEQFF
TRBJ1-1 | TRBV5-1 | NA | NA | TGCGCCAGCAGCTTAAACCCGGGACAGAACACTGAAGCTTTCTTT | CASSLNPGQNTEAFF